Shown below are 10 T cell receptor beta chains from a single sample sequenced in a study of cytomegalovirus exposure and HLA in healthy donors. Here immunoSEQ multiplex PCR was the method, and the copy in TCRdb shows in-frame clones only, minus some. The table shows about 160,000 clones, with approximately 80% occurring only once. Sequencing was performed on PBMCs. The receptors here all came from a man between 25 and 39 years old in good health and CMV-seropositive.

The chain joins TRBV7-9 to TRBJ2-1; D remains ambiguous. The V gene's germline CDR1 is SEHNR and CDR2 FQNEAQ (reference sequence). The CDR3 sequence is 16 residues long. V shed 1 base and J shed 1 base, with 11 bases lying between them. This CDR3 reads CASSLEGRLSYNEQFF. The CDR3 nucleotides read TGTGCCAGCAGCTTAGAAGGCAGGTTGTCCTACAATGAGCAGTTCTTC.

J is TRBJ1-3 and V is TRBV7-2, with D unclear. The CDR3 loop spans 17 amino acids. V lost 0 bases, J lost 0 bases, and 12 bases lay in between. CDR1 is SGHTA and CDR2 is FQGNSA in the germline V gene. CDR3 sequence: CASSLARLANSGNTIYF. The DNA for the CDR3 is TGTGCCAGCAGCTTAGCGCGGTTGGCAAACTCTGGAAACACCATATATTTT.

This sequence joins TRBV7-9 and TRBJ2-7; D possibly corresponds to TRBD2 (5 bases). Germline V gene sequence: CDR1 SEHNR, CDR2 FQNEAQ (reference sequence). The V gene lost 4 bases and the J gene lost 7 bases, with 20 bases spanning the gap. This CDR3 has 15 amino acids. The CDR3 coding sequence is TGTGCCAGCAGCTCCCCGAGGGCCTTCCCGGGAGAGCAGTACTTC. Its translation is CASSSPRAFPGEQYF.

This chain uses TRBV7-8 with TRBJ1-2; 12 bases line up with TRBD1. The CDR3 is made up of 16 amino acids. V gave up 5 bases and J gave up 4 bases; unmatched junction bases: 8. The germline gives CDR1 SGHVS, CDR2 FQNEAQ. The CDR3 here is CASSLGTGGAGYGYTF. Here the CDR3 DNA reads TGTGCCAGCAGCCTCGGGACAGGGGGCGCCGGCTATGGCTACACCTTC.

The gene calls are TRBV4-1 and TRBJ2-5, with a possible D match to TRBD1 (5 bases). Germline V CDR1 and CDR2: MGHRA, YSYEKL. This CDR3 has 15 residues. The V end lost 0 bases, the J end lost 9 bases, and 17 bases lay between the germline ends. The CDR3: CASSQDPNRFGAQYF. CDR3 coding DNA: TGCGCCAGCAGCCAAGATCCCAACAGGTTTGGGGCCCAGTACTTC.

The J gene is TRBJ1-4, the V gene TRBV7-8; D uncertain. V shed 5 bases and J shed 0 bases, with 7 bases lying between them. This CDR3 comprises 14 residues. The germline gives CDR1 SGHVS, CDR2 FQNEAQ. CDR3 amino acids: CASSREATNEKLFF. The CDR3 nucleotides are TGTGCCAGCAGCCGAGAGGCAACTAATGAAAAACTGTTTTTT.

This clone was seen more than once but under ten times. This chain connects TRBV11-2 to TRBJ1-2, with D possibly TRBD1 on 5 matching bases. V was pared by 5 bases and J by 4 bases, with 14 bases between. CDR1 is SGHAT, CDR2 FQNNGV, per germline. The CDR3 runs 14 residues. CDR3 nucleotides: TGTGCCAGCAGCCTAAGCGGGGGAAGCTATGGCTACACCTTC. It specifies CASSLSGGSYGYTF.

In DNA, the CDR3 is TGCGCCAGCAGCAAAGGGGACTCTGGGGCCAACGTCCTGACTTTC. Its protein product is CASSKGDSGANVLTF. J is TRBJ2-6 and V is TRBV5-1, with D possibly TRBD1 on 5 matching bases. V shed 4 bases and J shed 0 bases, with 8 bases lying between them. Germline loops: CDR1 SGHRS, CDR2 YFSETQ. The CDR3 runs 15 residues.

This clone was seen more than once but under ten times. The chain recombines TRBV7-9 with TRBJ1-1; no firm D call. CDR3 size: 12 residues. The germline CDR1 and CDR2 sequences are SEHNR and FQNEAQ (reference sequence). V dropped 5 bases and J dropped 5 bases, with 9 bases sitting between them. The CDR3 nucleotides are TGTGCCAGCAGCGACATGAGTACTGAAGCTTTCTTT. It specifies CASSDMSTEAFF. Based on the CDR3 plus reference TRBV7-9 and TRBJ1-1, the full variable domain is DTGVSQNPRHKITKRGQNVTFRCDPISEHNRLYWYRQTLGQGPEFLTYFQNEAQLEKSRLLSDRFSAERPKGSFSTLEIQRTEQGDSAMYLCASSDMSTEAFFGQGTRLTVV.

The chain uses TRBV4-1 and TRBJ2-7; 8 bases line up with TRBD1. Germline-derived CDR1 and CDR2 are MGHRA and YSYEKL. The CDR3 has 16 amino acids. With V trimmed by 1 base and J by 3 bases, 8 bases remained unmatched. CDR3 protein: CASSQVSTGDGYEQYF. In DNA form, the CDR3 reads TGCGCCAGCAGCCAAGTATCGACAGGGGATGGCTACGAGCAGTACTTC.